The 22 T cell receptor beta chains presented below share a single source sample, sequenced in a study of long-term antiretroviral therapy in people with HIV. With survey level as its setting, the immunoSEQ assay was v3.0. Produced via immunoSEQ multiplex PCR; TCRdb's table is partial and in-frame only. This sample has tens of thousands of clones, with 80% to 90% found just once. Sequencing used unsorted PBMCs, obtained 0.2 years before starting antiretroviral therapy. These receptors all stem from a man in his late teens or twenties with HIV.

The chain employs TRBV13 and TRBJ2-1; D perhaps matches TRBD2 (5 bases). The CDR3 has 15 residues. The V and J ends lost 5 bases and 5 bases respectively, with 16 bases between them. Germline V CDR1 and CDR2: PRHDT, FYEKMQ (reference sequence). CDR3 DNA sequence: TGTGCCAGCAGCCAAGGACGGGGATCCCACAATGAGCAGTTCTTC. Protein sequence: CASSQGRGSHNEQFF.

CDR3 sequence (DNA): TGCGCCAGCAGTGATCCGGCGAAGCAGTATAGTAACACTGAAGCTTTCTTT. Translation gives CASSDPAKQYSNTEAFF. The rearrangement joins TRBV5-1 to TRBJ1-1; D remains unclear. This CDR3 has 17 residues. Germline V gives CDR1 SGHRS, CDR2 YFSETQ. V dropped 5 bases and J dropped 2 bases, with 22 bases sitting between them.

This chain links TRBV25-1 with TRBJ2-1; D unresolved. CDR1 is MGHDK, CDR2 SYGVNS, per germline. The germline V and J ends were trimmed by 6 bases and 2 bases, with 20 bases remaining between them. The CDR3 runs 17 residues. Here the CDR3 reads CASSPILPSLAYNEQFF. The CDR3 DNA reads as TGTGCCAGCAGCCCAATACTTCCTTCCCTCGCCTACAATGAGCAGTTCTTC.

The rearrangement joins TRBV11-2 to TRBJ1-4; a weak D match, TRBD1 (6 bases). Between the trimmed V and J ends, which lost 5 bases and 8 bases, there was a span of 12 bases. The germline V gene encodes CDR1 SGHAT and CDR2 FQNNGV. CDR3 length equals 13 residues. The CDR3 sequence is CASSLLRGEKLFF. For the CDR3, the DNA is TGTGCCAGCAGCCTTCTGAGGGGGGAAAAACTGTTTTTT.

The V and J genes are TRBV6-1 and TRBJ2-1; a possible D gene is TRBD1 (6 bases). Germline-derived CDR1 and CDR2 are MNHNS and SASEGT. V was cut by 0 bases and J by 5 bases, with 20 bases left in between. This CDR3 spans 18 amino acids. CDR3 in DNA: TGTGCCAGCAGTGAAGCGCGTTGGGACAACCTCTACGACAATGAGCAGTTCTTC. Translated: CASSEARWDNLYDNEQFF.

CDR3 loop: CASSSSGLGNQPQHF. CDR3 DNA: TGTGCCAGCAGTTCCTCAGGGTTGGGGAATCAGCCCCAGCATTTT. This chain connects TRBV27 to TRBJ1-5, with D possibly being TRBD1 (5 bases). This CDR3 comprises 15 residues. The ends were cut back, 4 bases at V and 4 bases at J, with 14 bases in the middle. Per the germline V gene, CDR1 is MNHEY and CDR2 is SMNVEV (reference sequence).

This clone has a single count. This chain connects TRBV11-2 to TRBJ2-3, with D perhaps assigned TRBD1 or TRBD2 (6 bases each). The V gene lost 1 base and the J gene lost 4 bases, with 12 bases spanning the gap. Germline V gene lookup returns CDR1 SGHAT and CDR2 FQNNGV. The CDR3 covers 15 residues. The chain's CDR3 is CASSLVGGKSDTQYF. The CDR3 nucleotides are TGTGCCAGCAGCTTAGTAGGGGGGAAGTCAGATACGCAGTATTTT.

The chain links TRBV30 to TRBJ1-2; 7 bases fit TRBD1. Germline lookup yields CDR1 GTSNPN and CDR2 SVGIG (reference sequence). The CDR3 consists of 14 residues. The junction had 7 bases not matched to a gene; V was cut back by 2 bases and J by 4 bases. In DNA form, the CDR3 reads TGTGCCTGGAGTTTCACAGGGGCTCCCTATGGCTACACCTTC. Its protein product is CAWSFTGAPYGYTF.

The chain combines TRBV9 with TRBJ2-3; TRBD1 agrees at 10 bases. The CDR3 is made up of 15 amino acids. Germline V lookup: CDR1 SGDLS, CDR2 YYNGEE. With V trimmed by 4 bases and J by 3 bases, 5 bases remained unmatched. In DNA, the CDR3 is TGTGCCAGCAGCCAGGTGGGACAGGGGACAGATACGCAGTATTTT. Amino acid sequence: CASSQVGQGTDTQYF. Drawing the rest from reference TRBV9 and TRBJ2-3, the complete variable domain is DSGVTQTPKHLITATGQRVTLRCSPRSGDLSVYWYQQSLDQGLQFLIQYYNGEERAKGNILERFSAQQFPDLHSELNLSSLELGDSALYFCASSQVGQGTDTQYFGPGTRLTVL.

The chain carries TRBV5-1 and TRBJ2-2; TRBD1 aligns across 8 bases. There are 14 residues in the CDR3. Germline values: CDR1 SGHRS, CDR2 YFSETQ. V shed 5 bases, J shed 7 bases, and the junction held 7 bases outside the gene matches. CDR3 region: CASSSGQADGELFF. The CDR3 region has the DNA TGCGCCAGCAGTTCGGGACAGGCGGACGGGGAGCTGTTTTTT.

The V and J genes are TRBV13 and TRBJ2-3, with a weak D call TRBD1 (6 bases). Germline CDR1 and CDR2: PRHDT and FYEKMQ (reference sequence). The CDR3 totals 13 residues. V lost 3 bases and J lost 4, with 8 bases in between. For the CDR3, the DNA is TGTGCCAGCAGCTTGGGGGCCGCAGATACGCAGTATTTT. This translates into CASSLGAADTQYF.

In DNA, the CDR3 is TGTGCCAGCAGCTTAGATCCTTACACCGGGGAGCTGTTTTTT. Its translation: CASSLDPYTGELFF. The gene calls are TRBV11-3 and TRBJ2-2; no firm D call. Trimming took off 0 bases at V and 3 bases at J, with 5 bases between the two ends. From germline, CDR1 is SGHNT and CDR2 YENEEA. This CDR3 region has 14 residues.

The rearrangement joins TRBV7-9 to TRBJ2-2; TRBD1 matches at 10 bases. From germline, CDR1 is SEHNR and CDR2 FQNEAQ (reference sequence). V dropped 5 bases and J dropped 7; count of bases not matched to a gene: 7. The CDR3 is 15 amino acids. The CDR3 coding sequence is TGTGCCAGCAGCCCCCGGGACAGGGGTCTCGGGGAGCTGTTTTTT. Amino acids: CASSPRDRGLGELFF.

The rearrangement links TRBV7-9 to TRBJ2-7; D gene ambiguous. The CDR3 is 15 residues long. With 2 bases removed from V and 5 bases from J, the gap between germline ends came to 16 bases. Per germline, CDR1 SEHNR and CDR2 FQNEAQ (reference sequence). The CDR3 is CASSLSLAGEDEQYF. The CDR3, as DNA: TGTGCCAGCAGCTTAAGTTTGGCAGGAGAGGACGAGCAGTACTTC.

The chain is built from TRBV4-3 and TRBJ1-1; 7 bases are shared with TRBD1. The germline V gene encodes CDR1 LGHNA and CDR2 YSLEER. The ends lost 5 bases at V and 11 bases at J; junction bases unmatched: 11. The CDR3 sequence is 13 residues long. The CDR3 loop reads CASSDRDSERAFF. CDR3 DNA: TGCGCCAGCAGCGACCGGGACAGCGAGCGGGCTTTCTTT.

The rearrangement links TRBV9 to TRBJ2-2; TRBD2 matches 7 bases. CDR1 is SGDLS, CDR2 YYNGEE, per germline. V lost 0 bases to trimming and J lost 1 base; unmatched junction nucleotides: 3. This CDR3 has 16 residues. The chain's CDR3 is CASSVATSVNTGELFF. The CDR3 bases are TGTGCCAGCAGCGTAGCAACTAGCGTGAACACCGGGGAGCTGTTTTTT. The full variable domain, in which reference TRBV9 and TRBJ2-2 provide the parts outside the CDR3, is DSGVTQTPKHLITATGQRVTLRCSPRSGDLSVYWYQQSLDQGLQFLIQYYNGEERAKGNILERFSAQQFPDLHSELNLSSLELGDSALYFCASSVATSVNTGELFFGEGSRLTVL.

J is TRBJ2-2 and V is TRBV11-1, with no clear D. The V gene lost 4 bases and the J gene lost 1 base, with 10 bases spanning the gap. The CDR3 runs to 15 residues. Germline assignment: CDR1 SGHAT and CDR2 FQDESV (reference sequence). CDR3 loop: CASSWVPLNTGELFF. The CDR3, as DNA: TGTGCCAGCAGCTGGGTTCCCCTGAACACCGGGGAGCTGTTTTTT.

The gene calls are TRBV10-3 and TRBJ1-2, with 7 bases lining up with TRBD1. With 7 bases clipped from V and 11 bases from J, the junction kept 10 bases outside the gene matches. This CDR3 is 12 amino acids long. Germline CDR1 ENHRY, CDR2 SYGVKD. The CDR3 loop reads CAITNWDRDYTF. In nucleotides, the CDR3 is TGTGCCATCACGAACTGGGACAGAGATTACACCTTC.

This chain joins TRBV12-5 and TRBJ2-1; D is undetermined. The germline V gene encodes CDR1 LGHNT and CDR2 FRNRAP. This CDR3 contains 11 residues. Trimming took off 3 bases at V and 6 bases at J, with 3 bases between the two ends. The CDR3 spells CASGFSNEQFF. The CDR3 DNA reads TGTGCTAGTGGTTTTAGCAATGAGCAGTTCTTC. Complete variable domain (other parts from reference TRBV12-5 and TRBJ2-1): DARVTQTPRHKVTEMGQEVTMRCQPILGHNTVFWYRQTMMQGLELLAYFRNRAPLDDSGMPKDRFSAEMPDATLATLKIQPSEPRDSAVYFCASGFSNEQFFGPGTRLTVL.

V gene TRBV5-1 combines with J gene TRBJ2-3, with D possibly TRBD2 on 6 matching bases. V was shortened by 4 bases and J by 1 base, with 13 bases between the two germline ends. The germline gives CDR1 SGHRS, CDR2 YFSETQ. There are 15 residues in the CDR3. CDR3 sequence (DNA): TGCGCCAGCAGCACCATCCGGGAGCGCACAGATACGCAGTATTTT. Its translation is CASSTIRERTDTQYF.

The chain combines TRBV7-9 with TRBJ2-2, with 8 bases fitting TRBD1. Trimming cost V 4 bases and J 1 base; bases outside gene matches: 5. CDR1 is SEHNR and CDR2 is FQNEAQ in the germline V gene (reference sequence). The CDR3 has 16 residues. CDR3 protein: CASSSNRGKNTGELFF. Here the CDR3 DNA reads TGTGCCAGCAGCTCCAACAGGGGGAAGAACACCGGGGAGCTGTTTTTT.

The rearrangement joins TRBV2 to TRBJ2-5; D may match TRBD1 or TRBD2 (6 bases each). V was clipped by 7 bases and J by 4 bases, with 16 bases between them. This CDR3 has 14 residues. CDR1 is SNHLY, CDR2 FYNNEI, per germline. The CDR3 DNA follows: TGTGCCAGCAACCCAGGAAGGGGGGTAGAGACCCAGTACTTC. This encodes CASNPGRGVETQYF.